This TCR beta chain was retrieved from a study of T-cell reconstitution after alpha-beta-depleted transplantation in children. Germline values: CDR1 LNHDA, CDR2 SQIVND (reference sequence). With 3 bases removed from V and 3 bases from J, the gap between germline ends came to 9 bases. The CDR3 is made up of 13 amino acids. Unique molecular identifiers tagged the TCRbeta library. A single record per CDR3 protein comes from TCRdb applying MiXCR to the PCR reads. The sample has around 93,000 distinct CDR3 sequences, more than 7% seen once. This clonotype was seen ten or more times. The sequences come from PBMCs from the stem cell graft donor, collected from the stem cell graft. The chain links TRBV19 to TRBJ2-7; D not certain. The sequence was collected from a human donor who donated a stem cell graft to a child with congenital amegakaryocytic thrombocytopenia. The CDR3: CASSIGQFYEQYF. In nucleotides, the CDR3 is TGTGCCAGTAGTATCGGGCAGTTCTACGAGCAGTACTTC.